This record covers a single T cell receptor (beta chain). Its antigen remains unidentified. This sample is drawn from a study of cytomegalovirus exposure and HLA in healthy donors. Findings and caveats of the study: Researchers counted 164 TCR beta chains as cytomegalovirus-associated.

The PCR contained 60 Vbeta and 13 Jbeta primers. Profiling relied on immunoSEQ multiplex PCR, and the TCRdb table lists in-frame clones only, not all of them. The sample shows 150,000 to 200,000 clones, around 65% of them seen only once. The CDR3 has 16 residues. Unmatched junction bases numbered 8, after V lost 4 bases and J lost 3 bases. Germline V gene sequence: CDR1 MNHEY, CDR2 SMNVEV (reference sequence). This receptor was identified in a woman between 35 and 50 years old in good health and CMV-seropositive. The sample taken for sequencing was PBMCs. The genes are TRBV27 and TRBJ2-7, with TRBD2 matching over 11 bases. CDR3 residues: CASSSIPTSGVYEQYF. The DNA of the CDR3 is TGTGCCAGCAGTTCCATCCCGACTAGCGGGGTCTACGAGCAGTACTTC.